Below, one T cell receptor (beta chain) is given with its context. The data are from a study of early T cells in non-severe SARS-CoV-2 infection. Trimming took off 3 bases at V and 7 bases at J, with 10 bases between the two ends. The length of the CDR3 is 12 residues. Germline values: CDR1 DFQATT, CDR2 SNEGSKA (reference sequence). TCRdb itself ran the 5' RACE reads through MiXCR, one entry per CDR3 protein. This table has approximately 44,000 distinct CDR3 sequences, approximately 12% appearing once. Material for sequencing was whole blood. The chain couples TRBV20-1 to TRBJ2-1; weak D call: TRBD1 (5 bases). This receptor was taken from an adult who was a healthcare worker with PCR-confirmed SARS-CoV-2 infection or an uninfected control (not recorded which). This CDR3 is CSARGPQNEQFF. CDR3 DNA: TGCAGTGCTAGGGGGCCCCAGAATGAGCAGTTCTTC.